This T cell receptor (beta chain) was obtained from a study of T cells in tuberculosis. For the study at large: A South African cohort included IGRA-negative adolescents, latently infected IGRA-positive adolescents and adults with active tuberculosis.

V lost 2 bases, J lost 4 bases, and 6 bases lay in between. This CDR3 is built from 13 residues. Germline CDR1 is SGHRS and CDR2 is YFSETQ. The time point denotes: new active TB diagnosis, blood taken before or within 7 days of starting treatment. Here immunoSEQ multiplex PCR was the method, and the copy in TCRdb shows in-frame clones only, minus some. The sample includes about 30,000 clones, around 90% seen only once; the top ten take approximately 6.8%. The TCR sequence derives from an adult with tuberculosis. This chain joins TRBV5-1 and TRBJ2-2, with no clear D. Sequencing was performed on PBMCs, taken at tuberculosis diagnosis. CDR3 bases: TGCGCCAGCAGCTTTACTGTCACCGGGGAGCTGTTTTTT. It specifies CASSFTVTGELFF.